This T cell receptor beta chain was sequenced during a study of T cell responses to AZD1222 COVID-19 vaccine. Study-wide findings and caveats: No repertoire was sampled before or during the peak T cell response, only after it. Unmutated variant regions are reportedly targeted by nearly half of spike-specific TCRs.

Germline lookup yields CDR1 SGHRS and CDR2 YFSETQ. Trimming left V 0 bases short and J 1 base short, with 7 bases between. The CDR3 spans 14 residues. Turning to this clone: As yet, its antigen is unknown.

Profiling relied on immunoSEQ multiplex PCR, and the TCRdb table lists in-frame clones only, not all of them. Among some 55,000 clones listed, around 89% were seen once. This sequence originates from an adult in good health. The chain is built from TRBV5-1 and TRBJ1-1; no clear D. The sequencing here drew on peripheral blood, taken on day 0 of AZD1222 vaccination. The CDR3 sequence: CASSLVHQNTEAFF. In DNA form, the CDR3 reads TGCGCCAGCAGCTTGGTCCACCAGAACACTGAAGCTTTCTTT. The variable domain in full, with the rest retrieved from reference TRBV5-1 and TRBJ1-1, is KAGVTQTPRYLIKTRGQQVTLSCSPISGHRSVSWYQQTPGQGLQFLFEYFSETQRNKGNFPGRFSGRQFSNSRSEMNVSTLELGDSALYLCASSLVHQNTEAFFGQGTRLTVV.